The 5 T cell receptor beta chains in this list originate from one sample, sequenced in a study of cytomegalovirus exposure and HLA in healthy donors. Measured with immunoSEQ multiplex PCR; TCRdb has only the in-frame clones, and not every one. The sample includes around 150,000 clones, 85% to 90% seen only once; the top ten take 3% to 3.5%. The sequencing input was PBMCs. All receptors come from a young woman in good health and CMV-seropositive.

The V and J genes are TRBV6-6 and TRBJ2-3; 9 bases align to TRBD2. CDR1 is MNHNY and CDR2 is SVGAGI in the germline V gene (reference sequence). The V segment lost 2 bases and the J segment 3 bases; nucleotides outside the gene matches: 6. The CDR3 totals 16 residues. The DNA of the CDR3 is TGTGCCAGCAGTTACCCCGAGCGGGAGGCTACAGATACGCAGTATTTT. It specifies CASSYPEREATDTQYF.

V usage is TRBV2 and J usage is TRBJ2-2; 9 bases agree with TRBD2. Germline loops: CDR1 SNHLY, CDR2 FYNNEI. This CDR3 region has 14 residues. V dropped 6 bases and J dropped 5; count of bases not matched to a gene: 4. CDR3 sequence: CASSVAGVTGELFF. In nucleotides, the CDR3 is TGTGCCAGCAGCGTAGCGGGAGTAACCGGGGAGCTGTTTTTT.

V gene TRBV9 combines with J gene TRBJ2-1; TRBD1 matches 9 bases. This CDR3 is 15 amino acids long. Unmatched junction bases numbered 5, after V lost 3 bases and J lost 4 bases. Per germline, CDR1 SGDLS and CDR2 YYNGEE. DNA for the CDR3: TGTGCCAGCAGCGCCCGGGACAGGGAATACAATGAGCAGTTCTTC. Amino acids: CASSARDREYNEQFF.

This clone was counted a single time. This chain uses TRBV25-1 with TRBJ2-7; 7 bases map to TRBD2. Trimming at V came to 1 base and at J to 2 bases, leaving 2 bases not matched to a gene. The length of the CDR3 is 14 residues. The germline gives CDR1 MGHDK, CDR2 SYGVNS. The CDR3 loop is CASSEWEGPYEQYF. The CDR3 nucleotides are TGTGCCAGCAGTGAATGGGAGGGACCCTACGAGCAGTACTTC.

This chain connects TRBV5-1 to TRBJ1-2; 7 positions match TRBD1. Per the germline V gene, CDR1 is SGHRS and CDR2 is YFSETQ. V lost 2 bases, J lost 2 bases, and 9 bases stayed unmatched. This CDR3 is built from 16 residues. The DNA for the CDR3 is TGCGCCAGCAGCTTAGCCTTATCGGGACAGAACTATGGCTACACCTTC. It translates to CASSLALSGQNYGYTF.